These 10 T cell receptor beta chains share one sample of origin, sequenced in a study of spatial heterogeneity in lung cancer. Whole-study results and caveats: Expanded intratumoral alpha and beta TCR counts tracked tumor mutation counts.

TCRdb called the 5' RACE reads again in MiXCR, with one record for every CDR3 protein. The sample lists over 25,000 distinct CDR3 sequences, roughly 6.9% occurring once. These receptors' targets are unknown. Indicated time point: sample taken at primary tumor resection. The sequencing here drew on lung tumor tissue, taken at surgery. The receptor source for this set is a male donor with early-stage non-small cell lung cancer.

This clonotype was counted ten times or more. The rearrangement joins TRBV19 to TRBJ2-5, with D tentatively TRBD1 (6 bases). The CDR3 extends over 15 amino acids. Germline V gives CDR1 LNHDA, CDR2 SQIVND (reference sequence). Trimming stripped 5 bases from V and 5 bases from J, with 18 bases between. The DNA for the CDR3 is TGTGCCAGTAGTTCGGACAGCCTCGGCGGGGAGACCCAGTACTTC. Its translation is CASSSDSLGGETQYF.

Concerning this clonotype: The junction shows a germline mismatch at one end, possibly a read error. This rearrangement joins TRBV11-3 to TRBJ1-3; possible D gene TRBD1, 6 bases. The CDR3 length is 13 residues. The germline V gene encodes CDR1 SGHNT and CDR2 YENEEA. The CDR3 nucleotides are TGTGCCACCAGCCAGGGGTCTGGAAACACCATATATTTT. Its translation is CATSQGSGNTIYF.

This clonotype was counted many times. The CDR3 DNA reads TGTGCTAGTGGTGGGGGACCGGGGGAAAGGAATGAGCAGTTCTTC. Protein sequence: CASGGGPGERNEQFF. The chain recombines TRBV12-5 with TRBJ2-1; D may be TRBD2 (6 bases). Germline CDR1 LGHNT, CDR2 FRNRAP. The CDR3 is 15 residues long. Trimming stripped 5 bases from V and 7 bases from J, with 18 bases between.

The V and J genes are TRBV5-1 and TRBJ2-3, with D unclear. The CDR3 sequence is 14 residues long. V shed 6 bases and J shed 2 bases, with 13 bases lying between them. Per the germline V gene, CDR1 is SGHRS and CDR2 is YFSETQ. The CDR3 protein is CASTPAAYTDTQYF. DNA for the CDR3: TGCGCCAGCACCCCTGCCGCTTACACAGATACGCAGTATTTT.

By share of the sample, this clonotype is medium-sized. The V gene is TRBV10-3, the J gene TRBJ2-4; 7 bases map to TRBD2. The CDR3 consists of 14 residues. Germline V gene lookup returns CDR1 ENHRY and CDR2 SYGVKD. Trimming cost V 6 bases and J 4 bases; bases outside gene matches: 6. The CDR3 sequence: CAISPGGSKNIQYF. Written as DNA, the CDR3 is TGTGCCATCAGCCCGGGAGGCAGTAAAAACATTCAGTACTTC.

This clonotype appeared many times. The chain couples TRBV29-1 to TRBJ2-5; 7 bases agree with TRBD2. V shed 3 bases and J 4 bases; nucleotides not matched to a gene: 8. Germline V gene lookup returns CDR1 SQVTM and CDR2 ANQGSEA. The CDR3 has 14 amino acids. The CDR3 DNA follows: TGCAGCGTTGACATCGGGGGGAAAGGAGAGACCCAGTACTTC. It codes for CSVDIGGKGETQYF. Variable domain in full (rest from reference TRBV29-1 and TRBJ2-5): SAVISQKPSRDICQRGTSLTIQCQVDSQVTMMFWYRQQPGQSLTLIATANQGSEATYESGFVIDKFPISRPNLTFSTLTVSNMSPEDSSIYLCSVDIGGKGETQYFGPGTRLLVL.

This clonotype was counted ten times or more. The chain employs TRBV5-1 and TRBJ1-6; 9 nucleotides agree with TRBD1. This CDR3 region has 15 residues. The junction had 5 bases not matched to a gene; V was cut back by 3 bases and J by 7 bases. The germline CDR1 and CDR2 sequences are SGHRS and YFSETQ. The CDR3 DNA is TGCGCCAGCAGCTGGGGGACAGGGCTAAATTCACCCCTCCACTTT. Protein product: CASSWGTGLNSPLHF. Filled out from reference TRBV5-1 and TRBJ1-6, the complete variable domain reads KAGVTQTPRYLIKTRGQQVTLSCSPISGHRSVSWYQQTPGQGLQFLFEYFSETQRNKGNFPGRFSGRQFSNSRSEMNVSTLELGDSALYLCASSWGTGLNSPLHFGNGTRLTVT.

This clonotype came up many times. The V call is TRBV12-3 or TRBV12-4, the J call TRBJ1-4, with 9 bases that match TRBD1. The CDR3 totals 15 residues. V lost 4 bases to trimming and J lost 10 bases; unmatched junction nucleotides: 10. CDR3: CASSSPTTGGGKLFF. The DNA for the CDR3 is TGTGCCAGCAGTTCCCCTACCACAGGGGGCGGAAAACTGTTTTTT.

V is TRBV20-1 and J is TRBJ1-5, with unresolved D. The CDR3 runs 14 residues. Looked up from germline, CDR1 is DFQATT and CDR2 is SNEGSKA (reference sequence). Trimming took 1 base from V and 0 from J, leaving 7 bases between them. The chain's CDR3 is CSARGGHSNQPQHF. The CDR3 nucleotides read TGCAGTGCTAGAGGCGGCCATAGCAATCAGCCCCAGCATTTT.

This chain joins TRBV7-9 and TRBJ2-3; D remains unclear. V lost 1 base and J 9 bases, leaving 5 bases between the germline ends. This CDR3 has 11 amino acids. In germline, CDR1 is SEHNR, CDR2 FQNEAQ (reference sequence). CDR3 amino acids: CASSLVRTQYF. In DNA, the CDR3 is TGTGCCAGCAGCTTAGTGCGGACGCAGTATTTT.